These 29 T cell receptor beta chains were sequenced from one sample in a study of blood T cells in healthy people across ages. A J-beta primer mix and a sample-barcoded 5' primer were used in a second PCR of roughly 7 to 12 cycles. Each CDR3 protein is one row after TCRdb ran MiXCR on the 5' RACE reads. This table holds about 1.5 million distinct CDR3 sequences, around 40% found once. The sample was blood. The source of these receptors is a young woman in good health.

There are a few counts of this clonotype. The gene calls are TRBV20-1 and TRBJ1-5; tentatively, D is TRBD1 (5 bases). From germline, CDR1 is DFQATT and CDR2 SNEGSKA (reference sequence). V was pared by 6 bases and J by 4 bases, with 13 bases between. This CDR3 has 13 amino acids. CDR3 coding DNA: TGCAGTGCATCGACAGTCCGAAATCAGCCCCAGCATTTT. Protein product: CSASTVRNQPQHF.

The chain employs TRBV25-1 and TRBJ1-2; D is ambiguous. Trimming removed 7 bases from V and 1 base from J, with 10 bases in between. This CDR3 contains 13 residues. The germline V gene encodes CDR1 MGHDK and CDR2 SYGVNS. CDR3 nucleotide sequence: TGTGCCAGCACCCACGAGCTTAACTATGGCTACACCTTC. Its protein is CASTHELNYGYTF.

In its sample, this clonotype was seen a few times. This rearrangement joins TRBV24-1 to TRBJ2-1; 7 bases align to TRBD2. The CDR3 has 15 amino acids. The V gene end was trimmed by 5 bases and the J gene end by 0 bases; junction bases not matched to a gene: 3. Per germline, CDR1 KGHDR and CDR2 SFDVKD. The CDR3 loop reads CATSALAVSYNEQFF. The CDR3 nucleotides are TGTGCCACCAGTGCCCTAGCGGTCTCCTACAATGAGCAGTTCTTC.

This clonotype was detected only a few times. The V gene is TRBV7-9, the J gene TRBJ2-7; 7 bases map to TRBD1. This CDR3 has 13 amino acids. V trimming: 5 bases; J trimming: 3 bases; junction bases outside the gene matches: 4. Germline CDR1 SEHNR, CDR2 FQNEAQ (reference sequence). CDR3 coding DNA: TGTGCCAGCAGCAAAGGGACAGACTACGAGCAGTACTTC. Protein sequence: CASSKGTDYEQYF.

This clonotype was observed a few times. The genes are TRBV28 and TRBJ2-7; a possible D gene is TRBD2 (5 bases). Germline V gene data show CDR1 as MDHEN and CDR2 as SYDVKM. This CDR3 spans 15 amino acids. V was shortened by 3 bases and J by 3 bases, with 15 bases between the two germline ends. The CDR3 DNA follows: TGTGCCAGCAGTTTTCAGGCGGGCGCAGACTACGAGCAGTACTTC. Protein: CASSFQAGADYEQYF.

The chain recombines TRBV14 with TRBJ1-1; TRBD1 agrees at 8 bases. Looked up from germline, CDR1 is SGHDN and CDR2 is FVKESK. There are 15 residues in the CDR3. After removal of 3 bases from V and 0 bases from J, the junction contained 3 bases not matched to a gene. The CDR3 region has the DNA TGTGCCAGCAGCCAGCACAGGGGGTTGAACACTGAAGCTTTCTTT. Translation gives CASSQHRGLNTEAFF.

The J gene is TRBJ1-3, the V gene TRBV4-2; D is unclear. CDR3 length equals 16 residues. Deletions cut 0 bases from V and 4 bases from J, with 13 bases between. The germline V gene encodes CDR1 LGHNA and CDR2 YNFKEQ. The DNA for the CDR3 is TGTGCCAGCAGCCAAGAGGGCCGGGTTACGGGAAACACCATATATTTT. This codes for CASSQEGRVTGNTIYF.

The chain links TRBV7-3 to TRBJ2-1; TRBD2 matches 8 bases. CDR1 and CDR2 from the germline V gene are SGHTA and FQGTGA. The trim removed 6 bases at V and 8 bases at J, leaving 6 bases unmatched. The CDR3 has 13 residues. This CDR3 reads CASSTGGAYEQFF. The CDR3 bases are TGTGCCAGCAGTACCGGGGGGGCCTATGAGCAGTTCTTC.

This sequence joins TRBV7-2 and TRBJ1-6, with D possibly TRBD1 on 6 matching bases. Deletions cut 2 bases from V and 4 bases from J, with 9 bases between. CDR3 length equals 15 residues. The germline gives CDR1 SGHTA, CDR2 FQGNSA. CDR3 residues: CASSLRTEYNSPLHF. The CDR3 DNA sequence: TGTGCCAGCAGCTTAAGGACAGAGTATAATTCACCCCTCCACTTT. Full variable domain (missing parts from reference TRBV7-2 and TRBJ1-6): GAGVSQSPSNKVTEKGKDVELRCDPISGHTALYWYRQSLGQGLEFLIYFQGNSAPDKSGLPSDRFSAERTGGSVSTLTIQRTQQEDSAVYLCASSLRTEYNSPLHFGNGTRLTVT.

V usage is TRBV5-1 and J usage is TRBJ2-1, with TRBD1 matching over 7 bases. The assigned J gene may be wrong: the sequence end matches TRBJ2-7 better. CDR3 length: 18 residues. Germline V gene sequence: CDR1 SGHRS, CDR2 YFSETQ. The CDR3 loop is CASSLTINRGLSYNEQYF. The CDR3 DNA is TGCGCCAGCAGCTTGACTATCAACAGGGGCCTGTCCTACAATGAGCAGTACTTC.

This clonotype has only one observation. The chain is built from TRBV4-3 and TRBJ2-2; the D call may be TRBD1 or TRBD2 (5 bases each). Looked up from germline, CDR1 is LGHNA and CDR2 is YSLEER. This CDR3 spans 14 amino acids. V was pared by 2 bases and J by 4 bases, with 8 bases between. CDR3 sequence (DNA): TGCGCCAGCAGCCAAAAAGGGACCACCGGGGAGCTGTTTTTT. It is translated as CASSQKGTTGELFF.

The rearrangement joins TRBV20-1 to TRBJ2-2, with 9 nucleotides matching TRBD1. Germline CDR1 is DFQATT and CDR2 is SNEGSKA (reference sequence). J was trimmed by 7 bases and V by 0 bases; bases with no gene match: 6. CDR3 length: 15 residues. In nucleotides, the CDR3 is TGCAGTGCTAGAGATCGAAGGACAGGGGTCGGGGAGCTGTTTTTT. Translating it yields CSARDRRTGVGELFF.

The CDR3 bases are TGTGCCAGCAGCCCTACAGGTCTCGAGCAGTACTTC. Translated: CASSPTGLEQYF. This chain joins TRBV9 and TRBJ2-5, with D possibly being TRBD1 (5 bases). The last part of the DNA fits TRBJ2-7 better; the J call may be wrong. CDR1 is SGDLS and CDR2 is YYNGEE in the germline V gene. The CDR3 extends over 12 amino acids.

For this clonotype: Since a much larger clone is just one base distant, this may be a read error. This rearrangement joins TRBV3-1 to TRBJ2-7; 8 bases are a match to TRBD1. Per the germline V gene, CDR1 is LGHDT and CDR2 is YNNKEL (reference sequence). The CDR3 is 15 amino acids. The CDR3, as DNA: TGTGCCAACAGCGACCTTGGACAGGGATCCTACGAGCAGTACTTC. Its protein is CANSDLGQGSYEQYF.

The CDR3 region is CASSPLNVGQGAGEQYF. CDR3 DNA: TGCGCCAGCAGCCCATTAAACGTGGGACAGGGGGCCGGTGAGCAGTACTTC. The V gene is TRBV4-1, the J gene TRBJ2-5; TRBD1 matches at 12 bases. CDR1 is MGHRA, CDR2 YSYEKL, per germline. The junction had 17 bases not matched to a gene; V was cut back by 4 bases and J by 11 bases. The CDR3 covers 17 residues.

The rearrangement links TRBV28 to TRBJ2-5, with 7 bases that match TRBD1. The CDR3 is 14 amino acids. Trimming at V came to 5 bases and at J to 2 bases, leaving 5 bases not matched to a gene. The V gene's germline CDR1 is MDHEN and CDR2 SYDVKM. The CDR3: CASSDRVRQETQYF. Written as DNA, the CDR3 is TGTGCCAGCAGTGACAGGGTTCGGCAAGAGACCCAGTACTTC.

This clonotype was detected only a few times. The V and J genes are TRBV20-1 and TRBJ2-7, with D perhaps TRBD2 (6 bases). This CDR3 spans 14 amino acids. Germline V lookup: CDR1 DFQATT, CDR2 SNEGSKA (reference sequence). V lost 3 bases and J lost 3, with 15 bases in between. CDR3 amino acids: CSAREGMGLYEQYF. As DNA, the CDR3 is TGCAGTGCTAGGGAGGGCATGGGACTCTACGAGCAGTACTTC.

The V call is TRBV20-1, the J call TRBJ1-1; D is unclear. CDR3 length equals 14 residues. CDR1 is DFQATT and CDR2 is SNEGSKA in the germline V gene (reference sequence). V lost 3 bases and J 3 bases, leaving 14 bases between the germline ends. This CDR3 is CSASLIGGDTEAFF. The CDR3 DNA is TGCAGTGCTAGCCTCATAGGCGGGGACACTGAAGCTTTCTTT.

This clonotype was observed a handful of times. The rearrangement joins TRBV4-3 to TRBJ2-5; D is unresolved. Trimming removed 2 bases at V and 3 bases at J, with 7 bases between. CDR1 LGHNA and CDR2 YSLEER come from the germline V gene. The CDR3 extends over 13 amino acids. CDR3 region: CASSQFEEETQYF. CDR3 sequence (DNA): TGCGCCAGCAGCCAATTCGAGGAAGAGACCCAGTACTTC.

This clonotype was observed a handful of times. The rearrangement joins TRBV5-1 to TRBJ1-4; 11 positions agree with TRBD1. Per the germline V gene, CDR1 is SGHRS and CDR2 is YFSETQ. This CDR3 region has 16 residues. The ends lost 0 bases at V and 7 bases at J; junction bases unmatched: 5. The CDR3 spells CASSLGTGGSSEKLFF. CDR3 in DNA: TGCGCCAGCAGCTTGGGGACAGGGGGCTCAAGTGAAAAACTGTTTTTT.

This clonotype was seen more than once but under ten times. The chain employs TRBV25-1 and TRBJ1-4; D remains unclear. This CDR3 comprises 15 residues. The V end was cut by 2 bases, the J end by 0 bases, with 7 bases between. The V gene's germline CDR1 is MGHDK and CDR2 SYGVNS. For the CDR3, the DNA is TGTGCCAGCAGTGAAGATAGAGCAACTAATGAAAAACTGTTTTTT. It codes for CASSEDRATNEKLFF.

The chain recombines TRBV4-1 with TRBJ2-5; 8 nucleotides align to TRBD2. Judging by the DNA end, TRBJ2-7 fits better; the J call may be wrong. CDR3 length equals 16 residues. Germline assignment: CDR1 MGHRA and CDR2 YSYEKL. The DNA of the CDR3 is TGCGCCAGCAGCCAAGATTTGAAGCGGGGGTACTACGAGCAGTACTTC. Encoded protein: CASSQDLKRGYYEQYF.

J is TRBJ1-6 and V is TRBV6-6; 11 bases line up with TRBD1. The CDR3 spans 16 residues. The J segment lost 5 bases and the V segment lost 5 bases, leaving 5 bases of the junction unmatched. Germline V gene sequence: CDR1 MNHNY, CDR2 SVGAGI (reference sequence). The CDR3 spells CASSPGQGVDNSPLHF. CDR3 DNA: TGTGCCAGCAGTCCGGGACAGGGGGTAGATAATTCACCCCTCCACTTT.

V and J are TRBV6-5 and TRBJ1-1, with D perhaps TRBD1 (5 bases). Trimming stripped 2 bases from V and 5 bases from J, with 9 bases between. This CDR3 has 13 residues. The germline V gene encodes CDR1 MNHEY and CDR2 SVGAGI. The CDR3 loop is CASSYGGVTEAFF. DNA of the CDR3: TGTGCCAGCAGTTACGGAGGGGTTACTGAAGCTTTCTTT.

The rearrangement links TRBV12-3 or TRBV12-4 to TRBJ2-7; D possibly corresponds to TRBD1 (6 bases). The CDR3 consists of 13 residues. V dropped 8 bases and J dropped 3 bases, with 14 bases sitting between them. This CDR3 is CASAGTLYYEQYF. CDR3 DNA: TGTGCCAGCGCCGGGACATTATACTACGAGCAGTACTTC.

The chain links TRBV12-3 or TRBV12-4 to TRBJ2-5; TRBD1 agrees at 8 bases. The assigned J gene may be wrong: the sequence end matches TRBJ2-7 better. This CDR3 is 14 amino acids long. The CDR3 protein is CASSRAGGVNEQYF. The DNA of the CDR3 is TGTGCCAGCAGTCGTGCAGGGGGCGTCAACGAGCAGTACTTC.

This chain joins TRBV6-5 and TRBJ2-7; the D is unclear. The tail of the sequence fits TRBJ2-5 better, so the J call may be wrong. Germline V gene lookup returns CDR1 MNHEY and CDR2 SVGAGI. CDR3 size: 15 residues. Written as DNA, the CDR3 is TGTGCCAGCAGCCAACCTCCGTTGGCTGGAGAGACCCAGTACTTC. Amino acids: CASSQPPLAGETQYF.

This clonotype has a handful of counts. One end of the junction fails to match germline, which may point to a read error. This chain connects TRBV6-2 or TRBV6-3 to TRBJ2-1, with 8 bases lining up with TRBD1. CDR3 size: 11 residues. Per germline, CDR1 MNHEY and CDR2 SVGEGT. The CDR3 nucleotides read TGCGCCAGCAGGGACAGGAATGAGCAGTTCTTC. Translation: CASRDRNEQFF.

The rearrangement links TRBV6-2 or TRBV6-3 to TRBJ2-5; 11 bases line up with TRBD2. Looked up from germline, CDR1 is MNHEY and CDR2 is SVGEGT. This CDR3 contains 15 residues. V was clipped by 2 bases and J by 2 bases; unmatched bases: 1. The CDR3 region has the DNA TGTGCCAGCAGTTACCTAGCGGGGGGTCAAGAGACCCAGTACTTC. Amino acid sequence: CASSYLAGGQETQYF.